Following are 22 T cell receptor beta chains from one sample sequenced in a study of OX40 agonist ivuxolimab in advanced cancers. Generated by immunoSEQ multiplex PCR, the TCRdb table keeps only in-frame clones and is missing some. The repertoire holds over 85,000 clones, with approximately 88% as singletons. Sequenced material: CD4+ or CD8+ T cells sorted from blood, taken in a trial of the OX40 agonist ivuxolimab. All receptors derive from an adult with an advanced solid tumor such as melanoma, head and neck, liver or kidney cancer.

The chain couples TRBV10-3 to TRBJ2-3; D gene unclear. V was pared by 4 bases and J by 2 bases, with 10 bases between. The CDR3 contains 14 residues. Germline V gene sequence: CDR1 ENHRY, CDR2 SYGVKD. The CDR3 DNA reads TGTGCCATCAGTGGAAGTGGGATCACAGATACGCAGTATTTT. Encoded protein: CAISGSGITDTQYF.

V and J are TRBV7-9 and TRBJ2-3, with 9 bases matching TRBD2. This CDR3 contains 16 residues. V lost 5 bases, J lost 1 base, and 7 bases stayed unmatched. The germline CDR1 and CDR2 sequences are SEHNR and FQNEAQ (reference sequence). As DNA, the CDR3 is TGTGCCAGCAGCCCTGGAGCGGGGGGTGGCACAGATACGCAGTATTTT. Its protein product is CASSPGAGGGTDTQYF.

This rearrangement joins TRBV5-1 to TRBJ1-2; TRBD1 matches at 9 bases. CDR1 and CDR2 (germline): SGHRS, YFSETQ. Trimming removed 4 bases from V and 3 bases from J; junction bases left unmatched: 10. This CDR3 has 16 amino acids. The CDR3 DNA follows: TGCGCCAGCAGCGAAACCGGGACAGGGAGGGACTATGGCTACACCTTC. Translated, it gives CASSETGTGRDYGYTF.

This sequence joins TRBV10-3 and TRBJ2-5; perhaps TRBD1 as D (5 bases). CDR3 length equals 13 residues. The V end was cut by 7 bases, the J end by 2 bases, with 11 bases between. The germline CDR1 and CDR2 sequences are ENHRY and SYGVKD. Here the CDR3 DNA reads TGTGCCATCACGGCAGGGAATCAAGAGACCCAGTACTTC. Encoded protein: CAITAGNQETQYF.

This chain links TRBV14 with TRBJ2-5; D not resolved. Germline CDR1 SGHDN, CDR2 FVKESK. This CDR3 has 12 amino acids. V gave up 1 base and J gave up 4 bases, with 4 bases separating them. The CDR3, as DNA: TGTGCCAGCAGCCAAGTAGGAGAGACCCAGTACTTC. It codes for CASSQVGETQYF.

The chain recombines TRBV5-6 with TRBJ1-1; D call uncertain. Trimming took 5 bases from V and 1 from J, leaving 9 bases between them. Germline assignment: CDR1 SGHDT and CDR2 YYEEEE. CDR3 length: 13 residues. For the CDR3, the DNA is TGTGCCAGCAGGGACCAACCGAACACTGAAGCTTTCTTT. Residues: CASRDQPNTEAFF.

The chain recombines TRBV2 with TRBJ1-1, with a tentative D call TRBD1 (5 bases). In germline, CDR1 is SNHLY, CDR2 FYNNEI. Trimming took off 10 bases at V and 1 base at J, with 13 bases between the two ends. The CDR3 has 13 residues. The CDR3, as DNA: TGTGCCACTAACAGGCTGGGGAACACTGAAGCTTTCTTT. This encodes CATNRLGNTEAFF.

This clone has just a few counts. V gene TRBV7-3 combines with J gene TRBJ2-7; no firm D call. CDR3 length: 14 residues. V was shortened by 2 bases and J by 5 bases, with 13 bases between the two germline ends. Germline CDR1 SGHTA, CDR2 FQGTGA. Written as DNA, the CDR3 is TGTGCCAGCAGCTTAGATCCGGGTGAGGACGAGCAGTACTTC. Its protein product is CASSLDPGEDEQYF.

The genes are TRBV18 and TRBJ2-7; no firm D call. The germline gives CDR1 KGHSH, CDR2 LQKENI. The CDR3 extends over 13 amino acids. Trimming took 1 base from V and 6 from J, leaving 10 bases between them. This CDR3 is CASSPLARAEQYF. Here the CDR3 DNA reads TGTGCCAGCTCACCACTCGCAAGGGCCGAGCAGTACTTC.

The rearrangement uses TRBV7-9 and TRBJ1-4; D perhaps matches TRBD1 (5 bases). This CDR3 comprises 13 residues. V was clipped by 6 bases and J by 8 bases, with 13 bases between them. Germline CDR1 SEHNR, CDR2 FQNEAQ (reference sequence). Written as DNA, the CDR3 is TGTGCCAGCAGTGACCCGGGGGTCGAAAAACTGTTTTTT. It codes for CASSDPGVEKLFF.

Of note for this clone: It is likely a read error, because the conserved phenylalanine at the end of the CDR3 is missing. This chain joins TRBV9 and TRBJ1-6; D is perhaps TRBD1 (5 bases). The CDR3 extends over 16 amino acids. Germline values: CDR1 SGDLS, CDR2 YYNGEE. Trimming cost V 0 bases and J 6 bases, with 13 bases left between them. Here the CDR3 reads CASSVALGRANSPLHL. CDR3 bases: TGTGCCAGCAGCGTAGCTCTGGGCAGGGCTAATTCACCCCTCCACCTT.

J is TRBJ2-3 and V is TRBV29-1, with TRBD1 as a possible D gene (6 bases). Germline V gene data show CDR1 as SQVTM and CDR2 as ANQGSEA. This CDR3 is 14 amino acids long. Trimming removed 6 bases from V and 3 bases from J, with 16 bases in between. CDR3 nucleotides: TGCAGCGTCTACAGCCAAGGGGGAACAGATACGCAGTATTTT. Amino acids: CSVYSQGGTDTQYF.

This clone was recorded only once. The V and J genes are TRBV5-6 and TRBJ1-1; D perhaps matches TRBD1 (5 bases). The germline V gene encodes CDR1 SGHDT and CDR2 YYEEEE. V was clipped by 0 bases and J by 1 base, with 13 bases between them. The CDR3 runs to 16 residues. This CDR3 is CASSLVVVQGNTEAFF. The CDR3 region has the DNA TGTGCCAGCAGCTTGGTGGTGGTTCAGGGGAACACTGAAGCTTTCTTT. Filled out from reference TRBV5-6 and TRBJ1-1, the complete variable domain reads DAGVTQSPTHLIKTRGQQVTLRCSPKSGHDTVSWYQQALGQGPQFIFQYYEEEERQRGNFPDRFSGHQFPNYSSELNVNALLLGDSALYLCASSLVVVQGNTEAFFGQGTRLTVV.

The V call is TRBV5-6, the J call TRBJ1-3; the D is unclear. CDR1 is SGHDT, CDR2 YYEEEE, per germline. V was trimmed by 3 bases and J by 3 bases, leaving 10 bases between them. There are 14 residues in the CDR3. The CDR3 sequence is CASSSGVFGNTIYF. Here the CDR3 DNA reads TGTGCCAGCAGCTCCGGGGTATTTGGAAACACCATATATTTT.

The chain uses TRBV7-6 and TRBJ2-7; 7 bases are shared with TRBD1. CDR1 SGHVS and CDR2 FNYEAQ come from the germline V gene. Trimming at V came to 5 bases and at J to 0 bases, leaving 7 bases not matched to a gene. This CDR3 is built from 15 residues. The CDR3 region is CASSAEDRSSYEQYF. The CDR3 DNA follows: TGTGCCAGCAGCGCCGAGGACAGGAGCTCCTACGAGCAGTACTTC.

The genes are TRBV4-1 and TRBJ2-7, with D possibly matching TRBD2 (6 bases). Germline V CDR1 and CDR2: MGHRA, YSYEKL. Trimming pared 0 bases from V and 3 bases from J, leaving 9 bases between. This CDR3 has 14 amino acids. This chain's CDR3 is CASSQEWRDYEQYF. DNA for the CDR3: TGCGCCAGCAGCCAAGAGTGGAGGGACTACGAGCAGTACTTC.

The V gene is TRBV5-6, the J gene TRBJ2-7; the match to TRBD1 covers 10 bases. Germline loops: CDR1 SGHDT, CDR2 YYEEEE. The CDR3 contains 15 residues. V gave up 4 bases and J gave up 5 bases; unmatched junction bases: 9. The CDR3 region is CASSLRQGALNEQYF. CDR3 DNA: TGTGCCAGCAGCCTCCGACAGGGGGCGCTGAACGAGCAGTACTTC.

This chain uses TRBV2 with TRBJ1-4, with D perhaps TRBD1 (5 bases). This CDR3 region has 14 residues. Trimming left V 7 bases short and J 1 base short, with 10 bases between. The germline CDR1 and CDR2 sequences are SNHLY and FYNNEI. DNA for the CDR3: TGTGCCAGCAAGAGGGACGGAACTAATGAAAAACTGTTTTTT. Translated: CASKRDGTNEKLFF.

The rearrangement uses TRBV28 and TRBJ1-2; 10 bases match TRBD1. Unmatched junction bases numbered 7, after V lost 3 bases and J lost 6 bases. The germline V gene encodes CDR1 MDHEN and CDR2 SYDVKM. The CDR3 runs to 15 residues. The CDR3 DNA reads as TGTGCCAGCAGTTTGGTTCCGGGACAGGGGCATGGCTACACCTTC. Amino acid sequence: CASSLVPGQGHGYTF.

CDR3 sequence reads: CASSYRGGTPSNEQFF. For the CDR3, the DNA is TGTGCCAGCAGTTACAGGGGGGGGACTCCATCCAATGAGCAGTTCTTC. V and J are TRBV6-5 and TRBJ2-1, with D maybe TRBD2 (7 bases). The V and J ends lost 2 bases and 6 bases respectively, with 17 bases between them. This CDR3 has 16 amino acids. Germline V CDR1 and CDR2: MNHEY, SVGAGI.

The V call is TRBV12-5, the J call TRBJ2-1; 7 nucleotides agree with TRBD2. Looked up from germline, CDR1 is LGHNT and CDR2 is FRNRAP. CDR3 length equals 15 residues. Trimming cost V 4 bases and J 7 bases; bases outside gene matches: 10. CDR3 region: CASGWAGAGVNEQFF. CDR3 in DNA: TGTGCTAGTGGTTGGGCCGGGGCGGGGGTGAATGAGCAGTTCTTC.

The chain recombines TRBV19 with TRBJ1-6; D might be TRBD1 (6 bases). This CDR3 comprises 15 residues. CDR1 LNHDA and CDR2 SQIVND come from the germline V gene (reference sequence). The ends were cut back, 4 bases at V and 3 bases at J, with 10 bases in the middle. For the CDR3, the DNA is TGTGCCAGTAGTACAGGGGTCCGCTATAATTCACCCCTCCACTTT. Its protein is CASSTGVRYNSPLHF. Complete variable domain (other parts from reference TRBV19 and TRBJ1-6): DGGITQSPKYLFRKEGQNVTLSCEQNLNHDAMYWYRQDPGQGLRLIYYSQIVNDFQKGDIAEGYSVSREKKESFPLTVTSAQKNPTAFYLCASSTGVRYNSPLHFGNGTRLTVT.